This T cell receptor beta chain was captured in a study of cytomegalovirus exposure and HLA in healthy donors. PCR involved 60 Vbeta and 13 Jbeta primers. The data were produced by immunoSEQ multiplex PCR, yet TCRdb's version contains in-frame clones alone and is incomplete. The sample has more than 100,000 clones, 80% seen once. General observations from the study: Per published accounts, TCR beta sequences correctly predicted the HLA-A and HLA-B alleles of most subjects.

This clone has only a few counts. Its antigen remains unknown. In germline, CDR1 is LNHDA, CDR2 SQIVND (reference sequence). J lost 4 bases, V lost 8 bases, and 2 bases had no gene match. The CDR3 is made up of 12 amino acids. Healthy donors of bone marrow made up the group. Although they were nominally healthy when sampled, donors likely had unrecorded immune exposures. This chain connects TRBV19 to TRBJ1-1, with 9 bases aligning to TRBD1. This clonotype was obtained from a middle-aged man in good health and CMV-seronegative. Material for sequencing was PBMCs. Written as DNA, the CDR3 is TGTGCCAGTGAGGGACAGGGCACTGAAGCTTTCTTT. Translated, it gives CASEGQGTEAFF.